The 16 T cell receptor beta chains reported below all come from one sample, sequenced in a study of cytomegalovirus exposure and HLA in healthy donors. Researchers ran the PCR with 60 Vbeta and 13 Jbeta primers. Libraries were prepared by immunoSEQ multiplex PCR; TCRdb keeps only in-frame clonotypes and omits some of them. The top ten hold 0.8% to 1.3% of the sample, which has approximately 150,000 clones, about four fifths seen once. Sample: PBMCs. These receptor sequences come from a young man in good health and CMV-seronegative.

The gene calls are TRBV5-8 and TRBJ2-5; the match to TRBD1 covers 8 bases. The J segment lost 4 bases and the V segment lost 3 bases, leaving 5 bases of the junction unmatched. This CDR3 region has 14 residues. Germline-derived CDR1 and CDR2 are SGHTS and YDEGEE. Written as DNA, the CDR3 is TGTGCCAGCAGCTCGGGACAGGTTGTAGAGACCCAGTACTTC. Encoded protein: CASSSGQVVETQYF.

The chain is built from TRBV5-6 and TRBJ1-2; 8 nucleotides match TRBD1. After removal of 4 bases from V and 1 base from J, the junction contained 6 bases not matched to a gene. The CDR3 runs 15 residues. Germline V gene sequence: CDR1 SGHDT, CDR2 YYEEEE. This CDR3 is CASSPRQGINYGYTF. CDR3 DNA: TGTGCCAGCAGCCCCAGACAGGGGATTAACTATGGCTACACCTTC.

Remarks on this clone: The sample contains more than one DNA sequence encoding this CDR3. The rearrangement uses TRBV10-3 and TRBJ2-7; D may be TRBD2 (5 bases). This CDR3 spans 12 amino acids. Per germline, CDR1 ENHRY and CDR2 SYGVKD. The V and J ends lost 7 bases and 3 bases respectively, with 10 bases between them. In DNA, the CDR3 is TGTGCCATCATGGCGGAGGACTACGAGCAGTACTTC. Residues: CAIMAEDYEQYF.

CDR3 nucleotides: TGCGCCAGCAGCTCCACCGGCAGGGTCCCTCAATCATACAATGAGCAGTTCTTC. This encodes CASSSTGRVPQSYNEQFF. This rearrangement joins TRBV5-1 to TRBJ2-1; D might be TRBD1 (5 bases). Germline CDR1 and CDR2: SGHRS and YFSETQ. V lost 3 bases and J 4 bases, leaving 23 bases between the germline ends. The CDR3 runs to 18 residues.

This clone was found once. The genes are TRBV15 and TRBJ2-1, with a possible D match to TRBD2 (6 bases). The CDR3 has 13 residues. CDR1 and CDR2 (germline): LNHNV, YYDKDF (reference sequence). Between the trimmed V and J ends, which lost 1 base and 9 bases, there was a span of 10 bases. Written as DNA, the CDR3 is TGTGCCACCAGCAGAGCGGGAGTAAGTGAGCAGTTCTTC. Encoded protein: CATSRAGVSEQFF. Full variable domain (rest looked up from reference TRBV15 and TRBJ2-1): DAMVIQNPRYQVTQFGKPVTLSCSQTLNHNVMYWYQQKSSQAPKLLFHYYDKDFNNEADTPDNFQSRRPNTSFCFLDIRSPGLGDTAMYLCATSRAGVSEQFFGPGTRLTVL.

V is TRBV2 and J is TRBJ2-1; possible D gene TRBD2, 6 bases. This CDR3 has 13 residues. The germline CDR1 and CDR2 sequences are SNHLY and FYNNEI. The ends were cut back, 4 bases at V and 8 bases at J, with 12 bases in the middle. The CDR3 DNA reads as TGTGCCAGCAGTGTCAGACTAGTGCATGAGCAGTTCTTC. Residues: CASSVRLVHEQFF.

The gene calls are TRBV11-3 and TRBJ1-1; D is ambiguous. Germline V gene sequence: CDR1 SGHNT, CDR2 YENEEA. This CDR3 comprises 14 residues. Trimming removed 2 bases from V and 5 bases from J, with 12 bases in between. The CDR3 reads CASSLKAGWTEAFF. The CDR3 region has the DNA TGTGCCAGCAGCTTAAAGGCAGGCTGGACTGAAGCTTTCTTT.

The V and J genes are TRBV27 and TRBJ1-2; TRBD1 aligns across 9 bases. Germline V gene data show CDR1 as MNHEY and CDR2 as SMNVEV (reference sequence). Losses at the gene ends were 6 bases for V and 4 bases for J; bases not matched to a gene: 9. The CDR3 runs to 15 residues. The CDR3 sequence is CASSTRGTGSYGYTF. In DNA form, the CDR3 reads TGTGCCAGCAGCACCCGGGGGACAGGGAGCTATGGCTACACCTTC.

The rearrangement uses TRBV5-1 and TRBJ2-5, with 7 bases identical to TRBD2. The length of the CDR3 is 16 residues. V shed 3 bases, J shed 5 bases, and the junction held 13 bases outside the gene matches. Germline-derived CDR1 and CDR2 are SGHRS and YFSETQ. The CDR3 bases are TGCGCCAGCAGCTCGATTGGGGAGGGATCGAGGGAGACCCAGTACTTC. This codes for CASSSIGEGSRETQYF. The variable domain in full, completed from reference TRBV5-1 and TRBJ2-5, reads KAGVTQTPRYLIKTRGQQVTLSCSPISGHRSVSWYQQTPGQGLQFLFEYFSETQRNKGNFPGRFSGRQFSNSRSEMNVSTLELGDSALYLCASSSIGEGSRETQYFGPGTRLLVL.

As DNA, the CDR3 is TGTGCCAGCAGCGTAGAATCACGGGACAGGGGTTATGGCTACACCTTC. It translates to CASSVESRDRGYGYTF. V usage is TRBV9 and J usage is TRBJ1-2, with 10 positions matching TRBD1. The CDR3 runs 16 residues. Germline assignment: CDR1 SGDLS and CDR2 YYNGEE. Unmatched junction bases numbered 7, after V lost 0 bases and J lost 5 bases.

The rearrangement joins TRBV5-4 to TRBJ1-2; TRBD1 aligns across 8 bases. Germline V gives CDR1 SGHNT, CDR2 YYREEE (reference sequence). The J segment lost 8 bases and the V segment lost 2 bases, leaving 8 bases of the junction unmatched. The CDR3 contains 14 residues. CDR3 nucleotides: TGTGCCAGCAGCTTCACCACAGGGGGAGTGGGCTACACCTTC. Encoded protein: CASSFTTGGVGYTF. Complete variable domain (other parts from reference TRBV5-4 and TRBJ1-2): ETGVTQSPTHLIKTRGQQVTLRCSSQSGHNTVSWYQQALGQGPQFIFQYYREEENGRGNFPPRFSGLQFPNYSSELNVNALELDDSALYLCASSFTTGGVGYTFGSGTRLTVV.

The chain carries TRBV19 and TRBJ2-7; TRBD1 might be the D (5 bases). This CDR3 comprises 15 residues. Between the trimmed V and J ends, which lost 3 bases and 3 bases, there was a span of 15 bases. CDR1 is LNHDA and CDR2 is SQIVND in the germline V gene (reference sequence). The CDR3 here is CASSMGPHKGYEQYF. CDR3 coding DNA: TGTGCCAGTAGTATGGGGCCTCATAAGGGCTACGAGCAGTACTTC. Together with reference TRBV19 and TRBJ2-7, the CDR3 gives the full variable domain: DGGITQSPKYLFRKEGQNVTLSCEQNLNHDAMYWYRQDPGQGLRLIYYSQIVNDFQKGDIAEGYSVSREKKESFPLTVTSAQKNPTAFYLCASSMGPHKGYEQYFGPGTRLTVT.

This clone came up a few times. V gene TRBV9 combines with J gene TRBJ1-1; 10 nucleotides align to TRBD1. CDR3 length: 14 amino acids. V lost 4 bases and J lost 1; bases outside the gene matches: 1. CDR1 is SGDLS, CDR2 YYNGEE, per germline. The CDR3 nucleotides read TGTGCCAGCAGCCGGACAGGGGGGAACACTGAAGCTTTCTTT. Residues: CASSRTGGNTEAFF.

The CDR3 reads CASSSTGSNSPLHF. CDR3 nucleotides: TGTGCCAGCAGTTCTACAGGGTCTAATTCACCCCTCCACTTT. The chain uses TRBV28 and TRBJ1-6; tentative D call: TRBD1 (6 bases). Germline lookup yields CDR1 MDHEN and CDR2 SYDVKM. This CDR3 has 14 amino acids. Trimming took 4 bases from V and 6 from J, leaving 10 bases between them.

There are a few counts of this clone. This chain uses TRBV7-2 with TRBJ2-1, with a tentative D call TRBD2 (7 bases). V lost 9 bases and J 12 bases, leaving 18 bases between the germline ends. The CDR3 loop spans 12 amino acids. Germline CDR1 reads SGHTA; CDR2 reads FQGNSA. The CDR3 DNA sequence: TGTGCCAGGCCCGGGGGAGGGGGGGTGCAGTTCTTC. This translates into CARPGGGGVQFF.

The chain recombines TRBV10-3 with TRBJ2-5; TRBD1 agrees at 9 bases. V shed 7 bases, J shed 2 bases, and the junction held 11 bases outside the gene matches. Germline CDR1 and CDR2: ENHRY and SYGVKD. The CDR3 is 16 residues long. CDR3 loop: CAITIPRTGVQETQYF. The CDR3 nucleotides read TGTGCCATCACCATACCCCGGACAGGGGTGCAAGAGACCCAGTACTTC.